The 5 T cell receptor beta chains listed next were all sequenced from one sample in a study of cytomegalovirus exposure and HLA in healthy donors (dated by TCRdb to about 2017). The method behind the library was the immunoSEQ multiplex PCR assay. For the multiplex PCR, a mixture combining 60 forward primers for TCR Vbeta segments and 13 reverse primers for TCR Jbeta segments was used. The clones in this table, taken by TCRdb from immuneACCESS, are in-frame only. Not every clone is retained; where verified, under half of the shortfall comes from an unresolved V gene, and the cause of the rest is unknown. This sample's listing comprises more than 110,000 clones. The ten largest account for less than 3.5% of the sample. The sample taken for sequencing was PBMCs. Source of these receptors: a man aged 35 to 55 in good health and CMV-seronegative.

V gene TRBV6-5 combines with J gene TRBJ1-2, with 8 bases aligning to TRBD1. Germline assignment: CDR1 MNHEY and CDR2 SVGAGI. J lost 7 bases, V lost 0 bases, and 4 bases had no gene match. The CDR3 length is 14 residues. The CDR3 DNA sequence: TGTGCCAGCAGTTACTCGAACAGGGGGGGTGGCTACACCTTC. Its translation is CASSYSNRGGGYTF.

The chain couples TRBV7-2 to TRBJ2-7; TRBD1 might be the D (6 bases). The CDR3 consists of 15 residues. Germline V lookup: CDR1 SGHTA, CDR2 FQGNSA. Between the trimmed V and J ends, which lost 5 bases and 3 bases, there was a span of 17 bases. DNA of the CDR3: TGTGCCAGCAGCCTGGATGGCACAGGGTTCTACGAGCAGTACTTC. Protein product: CASSLDGTGFYEQYF.

The chain links TRBV7-9 to TRBJ2-3, with D perhaps matching TRBD2 (6 bases). The germline V gene encodes CDR1 SEHNR and CDR2 FQNEAQ (reference sequence). The ends were cut back, 5 bases at V and 0 bases at J, with 15 bases in the middle. The CDR3 extends over 16 amino acids. CDR3 loop: CASSPGTHPSTDTQYF. For the CDR3, the DNA is TGTGCCAGCAGCCCCGGGACTCACCCTAGCACAGATACGCAGTATTTT.

The rearrangement uses TRBV28 and TRBJ1-4; D not certain. The CDR3 spans 12 residues. The germline V and J ends were trimmed by 4 bases and 10 bases, with 10 bases remaining between them. CDR1 and CDR2 from the germline V gene are MDHEN and SYDVKM. The CDR3 here is CASSSYFLKLFF. In DNA, the CDR3 is TGTGCCAGCAGTTCGTATTTCCTAAAACTGTTTTTT.

The rearrangement uses TRBV7-9 and TRBJ1-4, with D maybe TRBD1 (6 bases). CDR3 length: 14 amino acids. The germline CDR1 and CDR2 sequences are SEHNR and FQNEAQ (reference sequence). V was shortened by 5 bases and J by 7 bases, with 14 bases between the two germline ends. CDR3 coding DNA: TGTGCCAGCAGCCAACAGGGCGTCCGTGAAAAACTGTTTTTT. Protein product: CASSQQGVREKLFF.